These 4 T cell receptor beta chains came from one sample sequenced in a study of blood T cell repertoires in COVID-19. The method was immunoSEQ multiplex PCR; TCRdb's version includes in-frame clones alone and lacks a portion of them. The sample carries about 170,000 clones, about 90% recorded once. Sequenced: PBMCs or T cells enriched from blood (not recorded which). The receptor source for this set is a human donor with acute COVID-19. The donor label of this sample is uncertain.

The V call is TRBV29-1, the J call TRBJ1-1; D possibly corresponds to TRBD1 (5 bases). CDR1 is SQVTM, CDR2 ANQGSEA, per germline. The CDR3 has 11 amino acids. V lost 6 bases, J lost 5 bases, and 10 bases lay in between. CDR3 nucleotide sequence: TGCAGCGTCCTAGGGGTTACTGAAGCTTTCTTT. It translates to CSVLGVTEAFF.

The chain is built from TRBV6-6 and TRBJ2-4; 9 nucleotides match TRBD2. The CDR3 totals 13 residues. The trim removed 6 bases at V and 8 bases at J, leaving 5 bases unmatched. The germline V gene has CDR1 MNHNY and CDR2 SVGAGI (reference sequence). The CDR3 protein is CASSRRGGHIQYF. The CDR3, as DNA: TGTGCCAGCAGCCGGCGGGGGGGGCACATTCAGTACTTC.

The rearrangement links TRBV6-5 to TRBJ1-2; D gene unclear. With 8 bases removed from V and 0 bases from J, the gap between germline ends came to 16 bases. This CDR3 region has 15 residues. Germline loops: CDR1 MNHEY, CDR2 SVGAGI. CDR3 sequence: CASCKAPGANYGYTF. The CDR3 bases are TGTGCCAGCTGCAAAGCCCCGGGAGCTAACTATGGCTACACCTTC.

J is TRBJ2-2 and V is TRBV18; the D is unclear. The germline V and J ends were trimmed by 6 bases and 8 bases, with 13 bases remaining between them. Germline lookup yields CDR1 KGHSH and CDR2 LQKENI. The CDR3 spans 13 residues. Here the CDR3 reads CASSPLATGELFF. CDR3 DNA sequence: TGTGCCAGCTCCCCCTTGGCGACTGGGGAGCTGTTTTTT. Together with reference TRBV18 and TRBJ2-2, the CDR3 gives the full variable domain: NAGVMQNPRHLVRRRGQEARLRCSPMKGHSHVYWYRQLPEEGLKFMVYLQKENIIDESGMPKERFSAEFPKEGPSILRIQQVVRGDSAAYFCASSPLATGELFFGEGSRLTVL.